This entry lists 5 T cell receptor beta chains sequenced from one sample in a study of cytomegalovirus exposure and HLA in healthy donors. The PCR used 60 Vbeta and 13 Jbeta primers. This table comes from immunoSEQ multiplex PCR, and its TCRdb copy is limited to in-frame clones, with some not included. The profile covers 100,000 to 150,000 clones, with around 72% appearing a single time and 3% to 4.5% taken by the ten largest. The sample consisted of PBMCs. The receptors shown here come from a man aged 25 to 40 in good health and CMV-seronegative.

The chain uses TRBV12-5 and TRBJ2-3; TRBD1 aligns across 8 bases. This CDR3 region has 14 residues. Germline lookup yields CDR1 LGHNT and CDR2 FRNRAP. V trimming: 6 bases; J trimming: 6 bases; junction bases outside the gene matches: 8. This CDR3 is CASGPGQGRDTQYF. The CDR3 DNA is TGTGCTAGTGGCCCTGGACAGGGCCGGGATACGCAGTATTTT.

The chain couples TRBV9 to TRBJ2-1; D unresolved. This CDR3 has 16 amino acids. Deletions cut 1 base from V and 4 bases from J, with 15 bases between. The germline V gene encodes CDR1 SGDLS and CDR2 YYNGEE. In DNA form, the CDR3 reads TGTGCCAGCAGCGTACGGTTCAACAGTCCGTACAATGAGCAGTTCTTC. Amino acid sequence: CASSVRFNSPYNEQFF.

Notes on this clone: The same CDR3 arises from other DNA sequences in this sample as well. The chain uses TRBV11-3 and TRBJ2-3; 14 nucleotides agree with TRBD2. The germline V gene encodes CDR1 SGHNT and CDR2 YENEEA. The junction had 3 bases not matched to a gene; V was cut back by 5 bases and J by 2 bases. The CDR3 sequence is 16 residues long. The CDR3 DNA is TGTGCCAGCAGCCGGACTAGCGGGGGGTTCACAGATACGCAGTATTTT. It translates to CASSRTSGGFTDTQYF.

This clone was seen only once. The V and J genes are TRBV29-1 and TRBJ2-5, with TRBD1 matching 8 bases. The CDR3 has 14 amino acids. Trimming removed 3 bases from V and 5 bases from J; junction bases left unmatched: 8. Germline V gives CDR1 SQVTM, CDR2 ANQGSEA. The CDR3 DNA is TGCAGCGTTGAGCGGACAGGGTATTGGGAGACCCAGTACTTC. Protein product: CSVERTGYWETQYF.

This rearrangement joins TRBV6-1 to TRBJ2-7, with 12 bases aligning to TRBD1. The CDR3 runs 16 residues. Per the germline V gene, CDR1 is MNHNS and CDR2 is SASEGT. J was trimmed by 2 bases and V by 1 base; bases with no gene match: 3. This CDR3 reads CASSEGGTGGAYEQYF. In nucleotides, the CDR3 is TGTGCCAGCAGTGAAGGGGGGACAGGGGGCGCCTACGAGCAGTACTTC.